Below, 31 T cell receptor beta chains from the same sample are listed, as sequenced in a study of blood T cell repertoires in COVID-19. The repertoire was sequenced with immunoSEQ multiplex PCR; TCRdb's copy has only in-frame clones and lacks some. The sample holds roughly 80,000 clones; about 81% are singletons and the top ten take roughly 27%. Material for sequencing was peripheral blood. The receptors here all came from a human donor in a cohort sampled during active COVID-19.

The chain uses TRBV11-2 and TRBJ1-3, with D hard to call. The CDR3 consists of 13 residues. V lost 1 base and J 4 bases, leaving 5 bases between the germline ends. Germline CDR1 SGHAT, CDR2 FQNNGV. CDR3 sequence (DNA): TGTGCCAGCAGCTTAGCCCAGGGAAACACCATATATTTT. This gives the protein CASSLAQGNTIYF.

This chain connects TRBV21-1 to TRBJ1-1; the D call TRBD1 from the table was never checked on the DNA. TRBV21-1 is a known pseudogene. The CDR3 has 13 amino acids. This CDR3 reads CASSTTGSTEAFF. CDR3 DNA: TGTGCCAGCAGCACCACAGGGTCCACTGAAGCTTTCTTT.

The V and J genes are TRBV6-5 and TRBJ1-6; D gene ambiguous. The CDR3 is 10 residues long. V was cut by 8 bases and J by 10 bases, with 6 bases left in between. Germline assignment: CDR1 MNHEY and CDR2 SVGAGI. CDR3 coding DNA: TGTGCCAGCGGGCCCTCACCCCTCCACTTT. Translating it yields CASGPSPLHF.

This chain joins TRBV6-2 or TRBV6-3 and TRBJ2-7, with a possible D match to TRBD2 (6 bases). CDR3 length: 14 amino acids. V was cut by 4 bases and J by 2 bases, with 12 bases left in between. Germline V gene sequence: CDR1 MNHEY, CDR2 SVGEGT. In DNA, the CDR3 is TGTGCCAGCAGTTTAGGGAGGACCACCTACGAGCAGTACTTC. It translates to CASSLGRTTYEQYF.

The CDR3 sequence is CSVEKQRGETQYF. The CDR3 coding sequence is TGCAGCGTTGAAAAACAAAGGGGGGAGACCCAGTACTTC. The chain combines TRBV29-1 with TRBJ2-5, with D tentatively TRBD1 (6 bases). This CDR3 has 13 amino acids. V gave up 2 bases and J gave up 5 bases, with 12 bases separating them. Per germline, CDR1 SQVTM and CDR2 ANQGSEA.

The chain carries TRBV10-3 and TRBJ1-1; 7 bases are shared with TRBD1. V shed 7 bases, J shed 5 bases, and the junction held 7 bases outside the gene matches. The CDR3 runs 13 residues. From germline, CDR1 is ENHRY and CDR2 SYGVKD. The CDR3 DNA reads as TGTGCCATCAAGGCGGCAGGGGGGACTGAAGCTTTCTTT. It encodes CAIKAAGGTEAFF.

The chain carries TRBV6-4 and TRBJ2-2; 8 bases fit TRBD1. The CDR3 covers 15 residues. Germline assignment: CDR1 MRHNA and CDR2 SNTAGT. V shed 5 bases, J shed 4 bases, and the junction held 6 bases outside the gene matches. The CDR3 protein is CASSKFQGATGELFF. In DNA, the CDR3 is TGTGCCAGCAGTAAATTTCAGGGGGCCACCGGGGAGCTGTTTTTT.

The V gene is TRBV14, the J gene TRBJ1-3; TRBD1 might be the D (6 bases). V was shortened by 0 bases and J by 0 bases, with 9 bases between the two germline ends. The CDR3 totals 16 residues. CDR1 is SGHDN, CDR2 FVKESK, per germline. CDR3 region: CASSQDQGNSGNTIYF. The CDR3 region has the DNA TGTGCCAGCAGCCAAGATCAGGGGAACTCTGGAAACACCATATATTTT.

The chain links TRBV19 to TRBJ2-7, with 7 bases lining up with TRBD1. The CDR3 is 15 residues long. V gave up 5 bases and J gave up 2 bases; unmatched junction bases: 9. Germline V gene data show CDR1 as LNHDA and CDR2 as SQIVND (reference sequence). The CDR3 bases are TGTGCCAGTAGTCCCCGGGACAGACTAACCTACGAGCAGTACTTC. This codes for CASSPRDRLTYEQYF.

Only one count was recorded for this clone. In DNA, the CDR3 is TGTGCCTGGAGTGTAAGGTGGGGGGAGCAAGAGACCCAGTACTTC. Translated, it gives CAWSVRWGEQETQYF. The chain links TRBV30 to TRBJ2-5; possible D gene TRBD2, 6 bases. V gave up 0 bases and J gave up 2 bases, with 13 bases separating them. Germline V gene sequence: CDR1 GTSNPN, CDR2 SVGIG (reference sequence). There are 15 residues in the CDR3.

This sequence joins TRBV12-3 or TRBV12-4 and TRBJ2-1; 7 nucleotides match TRBD2. This CDR3 spans 13 amino acids. The J segment lost 6 bases and the V segment lost 6 bases, leaving 5 bases of the junction unmatched. For the CDR3, the DNA is TGTGCCAGCAGGGCTACTAGCGCCAATGAGCAGTTCTTC. Amino acids: CASRATSANEQFF.

The V call is TRBV6-1, the J call TRBJ1-2; 7 bases map to TRBD1. This CDR3 spans 15 amino acids. V was pared by 2 bases and J by 4 bases, with 7 bases of the junction left unmatched. Germline V gives CDR1 MNHNS, CDR2 SASEGT. The CDR3 DNA is TGTGCCAGCAGTGAAAGACAGGGCCCGATCTATGGCTACACCTTC. It codes for CASSERQGPIYGYTF.

This chain uses TRBV27 with TRBJ2-5, with 10 positions matching TRBD2. Germline V gene sequence: CDR1 MNHEY, CDR2 SMNVEV (reference sequence). Unmatched junction bases numbered 9, after V lost 5 bases and J lost 0 bases. There are 17 residues in the CDR3. CDR3 loop: CASSPEGSGGYQETQYF. Here the CDR3 DNA reads TGTGCCAGCAGTCCGGAGGGTAGCGGGGGGTACCAAGAGACCCAGTACTTC.

This clone came up once. The rearrangement uses TRBV6-5 and TRBJ2-5; D remains ambiguous. CDR3 size: 13 residues. Germline V lookup: CDR1 MNHEY, CDR2 SVGAGI. The germline V and J ends were trimmed by 6 bases and 2 bases, with 10 bases remaining between them. CDR3 sequence: CASSKITQETQYF. CDR3 DNA: TGTGCCAGCAGCAAAATTACTCAAGAGACCCAGTACTTC.

In DNA, the CDR3 is TGTGCCTGGGCTGCACGGGGGAGGGAGACCCAGTACTTC. Protein product: CAWAARGRETQYF. This sequence joins TRBV30 and TRBJ2-5, with a weak D call TRBD2 (6 bases). The germline CDR1 and CDR2 sequences are GTSNPN and SVGIG (reference sequence). The CDR3 is made up of 13 amino acids. The V gene lost 5 bases and the J gene lost 5 bases, with 15 bases spanning the gap.

The chain employs TRBV10-1 and TRBJ2-7; 11 bases are shared with TRBD2. CDR1 is WNHNN and CDR2 is SYGVQD in the germline V gene (reference sequence). Trimming took 8 bases from V and 6 from J; bases not matched to a gene: 3. This CDR3 is built from 12 residues. CDR3 nucleotides: TGCGCCAGCGGTGGACTAGCGGGCGAGCAGTACTTC. Protein product: CASGGLAGEQYF.

This clone showed up just once. The chain recombines TRBV6-5 with TRBJ1-5, with 7 bases that match TRBD1. Per germline, CDR1 MNHEY and CDR2 SVGAGI. V gave up 5 bases and J gave up 4 bases; unmatched junction bases: 2. The CDR3 runs 13 residues. CDR3 coding DNA: TGTGCCAGCAGTAGGGACAGTAATCAGCCCCAGCATTTT. This translates into CASSRDSNQPQHF.

In its sample, this clone was seen once. The gene calls are TRBV6-6 and TRBJ1-4, with a weak D call TRBD1 (6 bases). Germline lookup yields CDR1 MNHNY and CDR2 SVGAGI (reference sequence). Trimming took 6 bases from V and 6 from J, leaving 14 bases between them. The CDR3 length is 14 residues. DNA of the CDR3: TGTGCCAGCAGGAGGGGGGGTATTGATGAAAAACTGTTTTTT. Translation: CASRRGGIDEKLFF.

The V gene is TRBV20-1, the J gene TRBJ2-7; TRBD1 matches 7 bases. The CDR3 is 15 amino acids. Germline CDR1 DFQATT, CDR2 SNEGSKA (reference sequence). V lost 3 bases to trimming and J lost 7 bases; unmatched junction nucleotides: 15. CDR3: CSASVSGTEVGEQYF. In DNA, the CDR3 is TGCAGTGCTAGTGTCTCTGGGACAGAAGTAGGAGAGCAGTACTTC.

The chain combines TRBV4-1 with TRBJ2-7, with 8 bases fitting TRBD2. CDR3 length equals 14 residues. V shed 4 bases, J shed 4 bases, and the junction held 6 bases outside the gene matches. Germline lookup yields CDR1 MGHRA and CDR2 YSYEKL. In DNA, the CDR3 is TGCGCCAGCAGCCGCGGCGAGCGGGAGTACGAGCAGTACTTC. This sequence encodes CASSRGEREYEQYF.

Comments on this clone: A junction end diverges from the germline sequence, so it may reflect a read error. The chain couples TRBV3-1 (or the pseudogene TRBV3-2) to TRBJ2-7; TRBD2 matches 8 bases. Germline loops: CDR1 LGHDT, CDR2 YNNKEL (reference sequence). This CDR3 is built from 13 residues. CDR3 amino acids: CASSQEATGTRYF. The CDR3 DNA follows: TGTGCCAGCAGCCAAGAGGCCACCGGGACTAGATATTTC.

The V gene is TRBV18, the J gene TRBJ1-6, with 7 bases matching TRBD1. Germline V gene sequence: CDR1 KGHSH, CDR2 LQKENI. V dropped 5 bases and J dropped 5; count of bases not matched to a gene: 3. The CDR3 length is 14 residues. CDR3 sequence: CASSGTADNSPLHF. CDR3 sequence (DNA): TGTGCCAGCTCAGGGACAGCTGATAATTCACCCCTCCACTTT.

The chain has TRBV30 and TRBJ2-7; weak D call: TRBD1 (5 bases). Looked up from germline, CDR1 is GTSNPN and CDR2 is SVGIG (reference sequence). The CDR3 spans 12 residues. V lost 2 bases to trimming and J lost 5 bases, with 10 bases between them. CDR3 in DNA: TGTGCCTGGAGTTGGTCAGGGAACGAGCAGTACTTC. The encoded protein is CAWSWSGNEQYF.

The chain uses TRBV9 and TRBJ2-1, with D uncertain. Germline CDR1 and CDR2: SGDLS and YYNGEE. The CDR3 consists of 13 residues. Trimming shortened V by 1 base and J by 7 bases, and 9 bases separated the two germline ends. CDR3 in DNA: TGTGCCAGCAGCGTATTGTCCGGGAATGAGCAGTTCTTC. It codes for CASSVLSGNEQFF.

The chain recombines TRBV4-1 with TRBJ2-7; D might be TRBD1 (5 bases). Germline-derived CDR1 and CDR2 are MGHRA and YSYEKL. CDR3 length: 13 residues. V was shortened by 3 bases and J by 1 base, with 7 bases between the two germline ends. The CDR3 coding sequence is TGCGCCAGCAGCCAGAGACAGTCCTACGAGCAGTACTTC. It codes for CASSQRQSYEQYF.

CDR3 protein: CASSLTGQVSTDTQYF. The CDR3 bases are TGTGCCAGCAGCTTAACGGGACAGGTTAGCACAGATACGCAGTATTTT. The gene calls are TRBV7-3 and TRBJ2-3; the match to TRBD1 covers 8 bases. Unmatched junction bases numbered 2, after V lost 0 bases and J lost 0 bases. In germline, CDR1 is SGHTA, CDR2 FQGTGA. The CDR3 is 16 residues long.

The chain recombines TRBV15 with TRBJ2-3; D gene ambiguous. The CDR3 runs to 14 residues. Per germline, CDR1 LNHNV and CDR2 YYDKDF (reference sequence). The V end was cut by 3 bases, the J end by 4 bases, with 11 bases between. DNA of the CDR3: TGTGCCACCAGCAGGGCGGTTGGCCCAGATACGCAGTATTTT. It is translated as CATSRAVGPDTQYF.

The chain has TRBV18 and TRBJ1-1; D gene unclear. V was shortened by 4 bases and J by 7 bases, with 13 bases between the two germline ends. The CDR3 has 13 amino acids. From germline, CDR1 is KGHSH and CDR2 LQKENI. For the CDR3, the DNA is TGTGCCAGCTCACGGGAGACTGGGAATGAAGCTTTCTTT. Amino acid sequence: CASSRETGNEAFF.

This clone was seen only a few times. CDR3 coding DNA: TGTGCCTGCGCGACACCCAACACCGGGGAGCTGTTTTTT. It yields the protein CACATPNTGELFF. The J gene is TRBJ2-2, the V gene TRBV30; D call uncertain. Germline-derived CDR1 and CDR2 are GTSNPN and SVGIG (reference sequence). The CDR3 sequence is 13 residues long. Trimming left V 6 bases short and J 2 bases short, with 10 bases between.

Worth noting for this clone: A much larger clonotype is one base distant, so this may be a read error. This chain joins TRBV5-1 and TRBJ2-1; 12 bases align to TRBD2. Germline loops: CDR1 SGHRS, CDR2 YFSETQ. With 2 bases clipped from V and 2 bases from J, the junction kept 2 bases outside the gene matches. This CDR3 spans 16 amino acids. The CDR3 sequence: CASSFGLAGTYNEQFF. CDR3 coding DNA: TGCGCCAGCAGCTTCGGACTAGCGGGGACCTACAATGAGCAGTTCTTC.

The rearrangement joins TRBV5-1 to TRBJ2-5; D may be TRBD2 (6 bases). Germline values: CDR1 SGHRS, CDR2 YFSETQ. V was shortened by 4 bases and J by 1 base, with 8 bases between the two germline ends. CDR3 length equals 13 residues. The CDR3: CASSDGGQETQYF. The CDR3 DNA reads as TGCGCCAGCAGCGACGGGGGCCAAGAGACCCAGTACTTC.